The rows below give T cell receptor beta chains drawn from one sample of a study of T cells after yellow fever vaccination. TCRdb reanalysed the 5' RACE reads using MiXCR and keeps one entry per CDR3 protein. The sample includes some 96,000 distinct CDR3 sequences, about 8.8% of them seen just once. Sequencing used CD8+ T cells not binding an NS4B(214-222) dextramer, sorted from PBMCs, obtained approximately 16 days after the first yellow fever vaccination. The receptors derive from a man aged 18 to 35 who received the YFV17D yellow fever vaccine. Each CDR3 is given with its conserved first and last residue. A D gene is named only where the DNA matches it firmly. A row's size may be missing; if present it is once, few, many or a size class.

length: 15
D: NA
J: TRBJ1-4
size: few
V: TRBV4-2
DNA: TGTGCCAGCAGCCAAGAAGGGACGGATAATGAAAAACTGTTTTTT
CDR3: CASSQEGTDNEKLFF

length: 14
D: NA
J: TRBJ1-6
size: NA
V: TRBV15
DNA: TGTGCCACCAGCAGAGAGGTTTTAGGTTCACCCCTCCACTTT
CDR3: CATSREVLGSPLHF

length: 15
D: TRBD1
J: TRBJ1-2
size: few
V: TRBV5-1
DNA: TGCGCCAGCAGCGAGACTACAGGGGGCTTCTATGGCTACACCTTC
CDR3: CASSETTGGFYGYTF

length: 15
D: NA
J: TRBJ1-2
size: NA
V: TRBV11-2
DNA: TGTGCCAGCAGTGCACCGGTCATCGGTAACTATGGCTACACCTTC
CDR3: CASSAPVIGNYGYTF

length: 11
D: NA
J: TRBJ1-2
size: few
V: TRBV29-1
DNA: TGCAGCGTTGATTCGGGTTACGGCTACACCTTC
CDR3: CSVDSGYGYTF

length: 15
D: NA
J: TRBJ2-3
size: few
V: TRBV19
DNA: TGTGCCAGTAGTATTAAGTACGCTAGCACAGATACGCAGTATTTT
CDR3: CASSIKYASTDTQYF

length: 16
D: NA
J: TRBJ2-2
size: few
V: TRBV5-1
DNA: TGCGCCAGCAGCCCGGAGGGACCCACGAACACCGGGGAGCTGTTTTTT
CDR3: CASSPEGPTNTGELFF

length: 13
D: NA
J: TRBJ1-5
size: NA
V: TRBV6-2/TRBV6-3
DNA: TGTGCCAGCACCCGACGGGGGGTTCAGCCCCAGCATTTT
CDR3: CASTRRGVQPQHF

length: 14
D: NA
J: TRBJ2-3
size: NA
V: TRBV23-1
DNA: TGCGCCAGCAGGGGGGGGGGGCAAGTAGATACGCAGTATTTT
CDR3: CASRGGGQVDTQYF

length: 15
D: TRBD2
J: TRBJ2-3
size: few
V: TRBV18
DNA: TGTGCCAGCTCACCCGAGTCGGGGGGGTCAGATACGCAGTATTTT
CDR3: CASSPESGGSDTQYF

length: 11
D: NA
J: TRBJ1-1
size: few
V: TRBV6-5
DNA: TGTGCCAGCAGTTACGAGGGTGAAGCTTTCTTT
CDR3: CASSYEGEAFF

length: 15
D: NA
J: TRBJ2-1
size: NA
V: TRBV6-2/TRBV6-3
DNA: TGTGCCAGCAGCATAACAGGGAGCTCCTACAATGAGCAGTTCTTC
CDR3: CASSITGSSYNEQFF

length: 13
D: NA
J: TRBJ1-5
size: few
V: TRBV19
DNA: TGTGCCAGTAGTATTCCCATGAATCAGCCCCAGCATTTT
CDR3: CASSIPMNQPQHF

length: 12
D: NA
J: TRBJ2-1
size: few
V: TRBV7-9
DNA: TGTGCCACCAGAGAGTTGGACAATGAGCAGTTCTTC
CDR3: CATRELDNEQFF

length: 14
D: NA
J: TRBJ2-1
size: many
V: TRBV4-3
DNA: TGCGCCAGCAGCCAGAGGACCACCTACAATGAGCAGTTCTTC
CDR3: CASSQRTTYNEQFF

length: 11
D: NA
J: TRBJ1-2
size: few
V: TRBV20-1
DNA: TGCAGTGCTCCTCGGCCCTATGGCTACACCTTC
CDR3: CSAPRPYGYTF

length: 15
D: NA
J: TRBJ2-7
size: few
V: TRBV20-1
DNA: TGCAGTGCTAGAGATGGGCAGGGTCTCTCCTACGAGCAGTACTTC
CDR3: CSARDGQGLSYEQYF

length: 17
D: NA
J: TRBJ2-1
size: NA
V: TRBV10-3
DNA: TGTGCCATCAGTGAGTCGAAACAGAGTAGCTCCTACAATGAGCAGTTCTTC
CDR3: CAISESKQSSSYNEQFF

length: 15
D: NA
J: TRBJ2-7
size: few
V: TRBV12-3/TRBV12-4
DNA: TGTGCCAGCAGCTCTCTAAACCGGGCCACCTACGAGCAGTACTTC
CDR3: CASSSLNRATYEQYF

length: 13
D: NA
J: TRBJ2-7
size: few
V: TRBV5-6
DNA: TGTGCCAGCAGCGGAGGCAGCTCCTACGAGCAGTACTTC
CDR3: CASSGGSSYEQYF

length: 16
D: NA
J: TRBJ2-6
size: few
V: TRBV7-8
DNA: TGTGCCAGCAGCGTCGTAGTGCACTCTGGGGCCAACGTCCTGACTTTC
CDR3: CASSVVVHSGANVLTF

length: 16
D: NA
J: TRBJ2-2
size: NA
V: TRBV7-6
DNA: TGTGCCAGCAGCCTACTTGGGGCGGGCGGGACCGGGGAGCTGTTTTTT
CDR3: CASSLLGAGGTGELFF

length: 14
D: TRBD1
J: TRBJ1-2
size: few
V: TRBV2
DNA: TGTGCCAGCTTTGCCGGGACAGGGGTTTATGGCTACACCTTC
CDR3: CASFAGTGVYGYTF

length: 15
D: NA
J: TRBJ2-1
size: NA
V: TRBV7-6
DNA: TGTGCCAGCAGCCCCTCGGGAGAGACTTACAATGAGCAGTTCTTC
CDR3: CASSPSGETYNEQFF

length: 16
D: TRBD1
J: TRBJ2-5
size: NA
V: TRBV7-7
DNA: TGTGCCAGCAGCTCAGGGGGCAATTCGTACCAAGAGACCCAGTACTTC
CDR3: CASSSGGNSYQETQYF

length: 15
D: NA
J: TRBJ2-1
size: few
V: TRBV7-6
DNA: TGTGCCAGCAGCCCGACTAGTGCATCCTACAATGAGCAGTTCTTC
CDR3: CASSPTSASYNEQFF

length: 15
D: NA
J: TRBJ1-4
size: NA
V: TRBV4-1
DNA: TGCGCCAGCAGCCAAGATAGCGGGGACGATGAAAAACTGTTTTTT
CDR3: CASSQDSGDDEKLFF

length: 14
D: NA
J: TRBJ1-5
size: few
V: TRBV15
DNA: TGTGCCACCAGCCCCCCGAGTTCAAATCAGCCCCAGCATTTT
CDR3: CATSPPSSNQPQHF

length: 16
D: NA
J: TRBJ2-6
size: NA
V: TRBV15
DNA: TGTGCCACCAGCAGACCCAGGCTCTCTGGGGCCAACGTCCTGACTTTC
CDR3: CATSRPRLSGANVLTF

length: 15
D: NA
J: TRBJ2-1
size: NA
V: TRBV7-2
DNA: TGTGCCAGCAGCTTAGGCAAGCTGTGGGACAATGAGCAGTTCTTC
CDR3: CASSLGKLWDNEQFF

length: 13
D: NA
J: TRBJ2-6
size: many
V: TRBV6-1
DNA: TGTGCCAGCACCAGAGCTGGGGCCAACGTCCTGACTTTC
CDR3: CASTRAGANVLTF

length: 17
D: TRBD1
J: TRBJ1-5
size: NA
V: TRBV12-3/TRBV12-4
DNA: TGTGCCAGCAGTACGCCCGACAGGGCGGCCGGCAATCAGCCCCAGCATTTT
CDR3: CASSTPDRAAGNQPQHF

length: 16
D: NA
J: TRBJ2-1
size: few
V: TRBV7-9
DNA: TGTGCCAGCAGCTTAGCACTCGGACAGCCCTACAATGAGCAGTTCTTC
CDR3: CASSLALGQPYNEQFF

length: 16
D: NA
J: TRBJ2-5
size: NA
V: TRBV25-1
DNA: TGTGCCAGCAGTGAAAGGGGAGCAGTAGTCCAAGAGACCCAGTACTTC
CDR3: CASSERGAVVQETQYF

length: 15
D: NA
J: TRBJ2-7
size: many
V: TRBV4-1
DNA: TGCGCCAGCAGCGACTATGCCGACGGATCCTACGAGCAGTACTTC
CDR3: CASSDYADGSYEQYF

length: 13
D: NA
J: TRBJ1-2
size: many
V: TRBV12-3/TRBV12-4
DNA: TGTGCCAGCAGTTTCGCCACTAACTATGGCTACACCTTC
CDR3: CASSFATNYGYTF

length: 13
D: NA
J: TRBJ2-3
size: NA
V: TRBV4-3
DNA: TGCGCCAGAAGCCCGGACAGCACAGATACGCAGTATTTT
CDR3: CARSPDSTDTQYF

length: 14
D: NA
J: TRBJ2-7
size: few
V: TRBV6-1
DNA: TGTGCCAGCAGGGGTGGACGGCGCTACTACGAGCAGTACTTC
CDR3: CASRGGRRYYEQYF

length: 16
D: TRBD1
J: TRBJ1-4
size: NA
V: TRBV6-5
DNA: TGTGCCAGCAGTTACTCTAAGGCCAGGGGGCTTGAAAAACTGTTTTTT
CDR3: CASSYSKARGLEKLFF

length: 15
D: TRBD1
J: TRBJ2-3
size: few
V: TRBV7-9
DNA: TGTGCCAGCAGCCCAAGGACAGGGAGCACAGATACGCAGTATTTT
CDR3: CASSPRTGSTDTQYF

length: 13
D: NA
J: TRBJ2-5
size: few
V: TRBV29-1
DNA: TGCAGCGTTGAATCCAGCGGGCAAGAGACCCAGTACTTC
CDR3: CSVESSGQETQYF

length: 15
D: NA
J: TRBJ2-5
size: few
V: TRBV21-1
DNA: TGTGCCAGCAGCAAACCCCGACAGCTTGAGGAGACCCAGTACTTC
CDR3: CASSKPRQLEETQYF

length: 15
D: NA
J: TRBJ1-4
size: few
V: TRBV5-1
DNA: TGCGCCAGCAGACCCCGGGGGACATCGAATGAAAAACTGTTTTTT
CDR3: CASRPRGTSNEKLFF

length: 18
D: TRBD2
J: TRBJ2-7
size: few
V: TRBV7-4
DNA: TGTGCCAGCACGCATCAGCGGGAGCCCATGAATCCAGATTACGAGCAGTACTTC
CDR3: CASTHQREPMNPDYEQYF

length: 22
D: TRBD1
J: TRBJ1-1
size: NA
V: TRBV6-2/TRBV6-3
DNA: TGTGCCAGCAGGTCCCTGATACTGACAGGGGAGGCATCGTACCCAATGAACACTGAAGCTTTCTTT
CDR3: CASRSLILTGEASYPMNTEAFF